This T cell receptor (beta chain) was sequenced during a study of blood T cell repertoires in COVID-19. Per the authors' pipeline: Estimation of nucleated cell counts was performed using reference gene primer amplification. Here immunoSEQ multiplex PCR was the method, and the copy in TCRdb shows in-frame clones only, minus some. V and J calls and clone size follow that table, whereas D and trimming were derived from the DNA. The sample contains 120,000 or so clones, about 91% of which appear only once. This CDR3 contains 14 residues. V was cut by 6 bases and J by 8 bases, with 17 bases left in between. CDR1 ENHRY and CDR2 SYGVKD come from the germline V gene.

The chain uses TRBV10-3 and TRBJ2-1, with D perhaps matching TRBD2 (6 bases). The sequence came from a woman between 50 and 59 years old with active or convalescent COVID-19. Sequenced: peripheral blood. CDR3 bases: TGTGCCATCAGCGAACGGGAGAGCTCCTATGAGCAGTTCTTC. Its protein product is CAISERESSYEQFF.